This T cell receptor beta chain was sequenced during a study of Graves' ophthalmopathy and Graves' hyperthyroidism. This clonotype occurred a few times. The germline CDR1 and CDR2 sequences are SGHDN and FVKESK. V gave up 0 bases and J gave up 0 bases, with 8 bases separating them. This CDR3 has 15 residues. Amplification of the TCR beta CDR3 regions used RNA transcripts (as template). First-round RT-PCR with HTBI primers preceded a second-round multiplex PCR. TCRdb re-called the multiplex PCR reads through MiXCR, storing one row per CDR3 protein. The sample includes about 740,000 distinct CDR3 sequences, 40% of them seen just once. Uncontrolled infections, pregnancy, lactation or other autoimmune diseases led to patient exclusion. PBMCs came from roughly 10 ml of fresh peripheral blood.

Sequenced input: peripheral blood. This sequence originates from an adult man with Graves' ophthalmopathy. The chain couples TRBV14 to TRBJ1-2; unclear D gene. The CDR3 bases are TGTGCCAGCAGCCAAGATTTCTTACCTAACTATGGCTACACCTTC. This codes for CASSQDFLPNYGYTF.